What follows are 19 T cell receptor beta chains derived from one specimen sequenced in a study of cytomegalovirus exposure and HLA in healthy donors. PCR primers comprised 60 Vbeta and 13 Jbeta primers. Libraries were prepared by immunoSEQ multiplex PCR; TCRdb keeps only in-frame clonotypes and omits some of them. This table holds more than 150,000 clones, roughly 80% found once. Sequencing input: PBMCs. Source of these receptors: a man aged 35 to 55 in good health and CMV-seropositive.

In DNA form, the CDR3 reads TGTGCCAGCAGTTATAGGCAGGGAGGCGCTGAAGCTTTCTTT. Its translation: CASSYRQGGAEAFF. The genes are TRBV6-5 and TRBJ1-1; maybe TRBD1 (5 bases). CDR3 length equals 14 residues. The germline gives CDR1 MNHEY, CDR2 SVGAGI. Trimming cost V 3 bases and J 6 bases, with 14 bases left between them.

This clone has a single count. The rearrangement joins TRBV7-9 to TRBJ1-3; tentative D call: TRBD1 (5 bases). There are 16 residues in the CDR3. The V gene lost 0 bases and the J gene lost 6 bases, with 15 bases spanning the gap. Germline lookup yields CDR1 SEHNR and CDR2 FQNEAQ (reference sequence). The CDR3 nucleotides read TGTGCCAGCAGCTTAGCGCTCTGGGGGGTAGAAAACACCATATATTTT. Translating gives CASSLALWGVENTIYF. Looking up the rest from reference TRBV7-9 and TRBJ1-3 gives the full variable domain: DTGVSQNPRHKITKRGQNVTFRCDPISEHNRLYWYRQTLGQGPEFLTYFQNEAQLEKSRLLSDRFSAERPKGSFSTLEIQRTEQGDSAMYLCASSLALWGVENTIYFGEGSWLTVV.

In DNA form, the CDR3 reads TGCGCCAGCAGCCAAGAACTAGGGTTCGTAGGCGAGCAGTACTTC. This encodes CASSQELGFVGEQYF. V and J are TRBV4-1 and TRBJ2-7; a weak D match, TRBD2 (5 bases). V gave up 0 bases and J gave up 6 bases, with 15 bases separating them. There are 15 residues in the CDR3. Germline V gene data show CDR1 as MGHRA and CDR2 as YSYEKL.

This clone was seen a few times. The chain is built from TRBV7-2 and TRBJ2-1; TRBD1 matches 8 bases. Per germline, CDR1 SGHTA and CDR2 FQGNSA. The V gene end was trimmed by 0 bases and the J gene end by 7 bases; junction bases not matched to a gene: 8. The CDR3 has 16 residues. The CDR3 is CASSLAVTGAGNEQFF. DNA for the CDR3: TGTGCCAGCAGCTTAGCGGTGACAGGGGCGGGAAATGAGCAGTTCTTC.

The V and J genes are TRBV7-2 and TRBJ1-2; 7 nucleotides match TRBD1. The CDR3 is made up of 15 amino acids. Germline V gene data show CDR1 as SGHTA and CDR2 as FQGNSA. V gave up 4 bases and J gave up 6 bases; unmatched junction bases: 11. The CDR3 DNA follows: TGTGCCAGCAGCTGGGAGACAGGGAAACACGATGGCTACACCTTC. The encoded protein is CASSWETGKHDGYTF.

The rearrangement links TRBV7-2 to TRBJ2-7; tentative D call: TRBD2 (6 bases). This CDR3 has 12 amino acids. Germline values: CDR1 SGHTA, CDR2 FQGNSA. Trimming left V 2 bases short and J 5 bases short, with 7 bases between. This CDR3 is CASSLWGDEQYF. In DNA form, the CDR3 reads TGTGCCAGCAGCTTATGGGGGGACGAGCAGTACTTC. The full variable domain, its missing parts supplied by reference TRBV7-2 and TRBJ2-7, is GAGVSQSPSNKVTEKGKDVELRCDPISGHTALYWYRQSLGQGLEFLIYFQGNSAPDKSGLPSDRFSAERTGGSVSTLTIQRTQQEDSAVYLCASSLWGDEQYFGPGTRLTVT.

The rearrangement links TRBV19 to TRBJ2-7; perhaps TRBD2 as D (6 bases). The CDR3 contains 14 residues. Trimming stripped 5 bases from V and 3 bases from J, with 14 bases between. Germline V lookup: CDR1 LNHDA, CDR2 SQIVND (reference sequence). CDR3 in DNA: TGTGCCAGTAGTTCCCGGGAGCGAATCTACGAGCAGTACTTC. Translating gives CASSSRERIYEQYF.

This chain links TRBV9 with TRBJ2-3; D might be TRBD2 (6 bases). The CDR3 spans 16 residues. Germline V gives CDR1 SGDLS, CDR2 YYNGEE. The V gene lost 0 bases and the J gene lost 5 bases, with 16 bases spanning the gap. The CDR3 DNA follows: TGTGCCAGCAGCGTAGATCGGGTTGGAGCGGGAGATACGCAGTATTTT. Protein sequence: CASSVDRVGAGDTQYF. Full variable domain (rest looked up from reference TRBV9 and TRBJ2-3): DSGVTQTPKHLITATGQRVTLRCSPRSGDLSVYWYQQSLDQGLQFLIQYYNGEERAKGNILERFSAQQFPDLHSELNLSSLELGDSALYFCASSVDRVGAGDTQYFGPGTRLTVL.

The CDR3 is CASSFEGASTGELFF. The CDR3 region has the DNA TGTGCCAGCAGCTTTGAGGGGGCAAGCACCGGGGAGCTGTTTTTT. The gene calls are TRBV7-8 and TRBJ2-2; 7 nucleotides match TRBD1. The CDR3 is made up of 15 amino acids. V lost 3 bases and J lost 4; bases outside the gene matches: 5. Looked up from germline, CDR1 is SGHVS and CDR2 is FQNEAQ.

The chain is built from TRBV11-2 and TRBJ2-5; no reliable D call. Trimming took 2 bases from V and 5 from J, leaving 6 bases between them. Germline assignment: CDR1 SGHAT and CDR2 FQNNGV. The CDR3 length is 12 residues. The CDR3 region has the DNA TGTGCCAGCAGCTTACTTTCTGAGACCCAGTACTTC. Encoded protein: CASSLLSETQYF.

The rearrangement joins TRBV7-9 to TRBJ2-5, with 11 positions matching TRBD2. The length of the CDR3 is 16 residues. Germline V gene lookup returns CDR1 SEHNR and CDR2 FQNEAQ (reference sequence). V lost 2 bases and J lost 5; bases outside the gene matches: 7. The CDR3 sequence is CASSLPSGGPRETQYF. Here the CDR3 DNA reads TGTGCCAGCAGCTTACCTAGCGGGGGGCCCCGGGAGACCCAGTACTTC.

The CDR3 protein is CASSLGGDGQGGYTF. The CDR3 nucleotides are TGTGCCAGCAGCTTAGGGGGGGACGGACAGGGTGGCTACACCTTC. The chain combines TRBV7-8 with TRBJ1-2, with TRBD1 matching 8 bases. The CDR3 length is 15 residues. Looked up from germline, CDR1 is SGHVS and CDR2 is FQNEAQ. After removal of 1 base from V and 7 bases from J, the junction contained 8 bases not matched to a gene.

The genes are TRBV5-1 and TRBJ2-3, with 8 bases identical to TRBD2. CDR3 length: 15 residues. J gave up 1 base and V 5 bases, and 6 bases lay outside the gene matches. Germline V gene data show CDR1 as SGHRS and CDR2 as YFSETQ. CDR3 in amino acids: CASRSRAGGTDTQYF. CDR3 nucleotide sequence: TGCGCCAGCAGGTCGAGAGCGGGGGGCACAGATACGCAGTATTTT.

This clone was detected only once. The CDR3 nucleotides are TGTGCCAGCATTGGGGCGGGGGGAGCCTACGAGCAGTACTTC. Protein: CASIGAGGAYEQYF. The chain links TRBV28 to TRBJ2-7; 8 positions match TRBD2. Per germline, CDR1 MDHEN and CDR2 SYDVKM. The CDR3 length is 14 residues. Trimming removed 7 bases from V and 2 bases from J; junction bases left unmatched: 7. The complete variable domain, with remaining parts taken from reference TRBV28 and TRBJ2-7, reads DVKVTQSSRYLVKRTGEKVFLECVQDMDHENMFWYRQDPGLGLRLIYFSYDVKMKEKGDIPEGYSVSREKKERFSLILESASTNQTSMYLCASIGAGGAYEQYFGPGTRLTVT.

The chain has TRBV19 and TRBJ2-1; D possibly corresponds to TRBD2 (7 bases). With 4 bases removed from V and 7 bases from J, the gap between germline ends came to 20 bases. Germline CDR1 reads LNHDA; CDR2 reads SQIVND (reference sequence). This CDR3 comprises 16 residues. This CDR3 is CASSKAGPGGTNEQFF. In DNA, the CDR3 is TGTGCCAGTAGTAAGGCCGGGCCCGGGGGGACAAATGAGCAGTTCTTC.

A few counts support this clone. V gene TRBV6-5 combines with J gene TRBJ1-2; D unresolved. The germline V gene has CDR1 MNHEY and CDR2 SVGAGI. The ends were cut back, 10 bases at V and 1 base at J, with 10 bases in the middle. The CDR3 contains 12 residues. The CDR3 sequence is CATRLINYGYTF. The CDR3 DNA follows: TGTGCCACCCGACTGATTAACTATGGCTACACCTTC.

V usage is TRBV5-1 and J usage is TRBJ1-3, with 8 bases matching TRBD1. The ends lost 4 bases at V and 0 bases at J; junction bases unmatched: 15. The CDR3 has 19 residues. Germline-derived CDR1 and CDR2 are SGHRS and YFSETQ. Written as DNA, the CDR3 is TGCGCCAGCAGCCTAGGACAGGGCGGTAAGGGGGCCTCTGGAAACACCATATATTTT. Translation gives CASSLGQGGKGASGNTIYF.

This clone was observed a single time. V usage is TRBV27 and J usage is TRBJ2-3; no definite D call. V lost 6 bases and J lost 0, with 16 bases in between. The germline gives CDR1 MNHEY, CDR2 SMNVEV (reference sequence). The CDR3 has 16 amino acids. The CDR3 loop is CASRHHVAASTDTQYF. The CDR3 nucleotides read TGTGCCAGCAGGCACCACGTTGCGGCTAGCACAGATACGCAGTATTTT.

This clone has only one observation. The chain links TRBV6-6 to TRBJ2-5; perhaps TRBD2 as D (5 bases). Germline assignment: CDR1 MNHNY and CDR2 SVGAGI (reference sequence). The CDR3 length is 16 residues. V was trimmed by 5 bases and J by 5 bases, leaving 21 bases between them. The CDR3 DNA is TGTGCCAGCAGTACCCCGTTCCAGAGGGCCCGGGAGACCCAGTACTTC. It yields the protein CASSTPFQRARETQYF.